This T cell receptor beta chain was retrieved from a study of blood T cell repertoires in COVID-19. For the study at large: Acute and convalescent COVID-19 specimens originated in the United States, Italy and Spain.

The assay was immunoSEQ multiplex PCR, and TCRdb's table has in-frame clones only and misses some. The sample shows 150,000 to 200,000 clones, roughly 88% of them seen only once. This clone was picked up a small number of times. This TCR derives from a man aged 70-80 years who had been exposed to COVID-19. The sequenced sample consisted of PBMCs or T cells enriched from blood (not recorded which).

CDR3 in amino acids: CASSPGTGGQPQHF. CDR3 sequence (DNA): TGTGCCAGCAGCCCTGGGACAGGGGGTCAGCCCCAGCATTTT. This rearrangement joins TRBV7-2 to TRBJ1-5; 11 bases match TRBD1. Unmatched junction bases numbered 3, after V lost 5 bases and J lost 6 bases. The CDR3 consists of 14 residues. The germline gives CDR1 SGHTA, CDR2 FQGNSA.